Listed below are T cell receptor beta chains from one sample, sequenced in a study of T cells in Graves' hyperthyroidism and ophthalmopathy. TCRdb itself ran the multiplex PCR reads through MiXCR, one entry per CDR3 protein. The sample lists 640,000 or so distinct CDR3 sequences; roughly 14% were seen once. The sample taken for sequencing was blood. The receptors derive from a woman between 40 and 55 years old with Graves' ophthalmopathy. CDR3s include the opening cysteine and the closing phenylalanine or tryptophan. Each record gives: J gene, V gene, D gene, clone size, CDR3 length, CDR3 protein, CDR3 DNA. D genes are given only for firm matches. A row's size may be missing; if present it is once, few, many or a size class.

TRBJ2-7,TRBV14,-,-,14,CASSLTGTPDEQYF,TGTGCCAGCAGCCTCACCGGGACACCTGACGAGCAGTACTTC
TRBJ2-7,TRBV25-1,TRBD1,many,14,CASRDRVFPYEQYF,TGTGCCAGCCGGGACAGGGTTTTCCCCTACGAGCAGTACTTC
TRBJ1-2,TRBV18,-,many,13,CASSPPGNYGYTF,TGTGCCAGCAGTCCCCCAGGAAACTATGGCTACACCTTC
TRBJ2-5,TRBV27,-,few,16,CASSPVNGISLETQYF,TGTGCCAGCAGTCCAGTGAACGGCATCTCTTTGGAGACCCAGTACTTC
TRBJ2-6,TRBV6-1,-,many,16,CASSAIIGSGANVLTF,TGTGCCAGCAGCGCAATCATTGGCTCTGGGGCCAACGTCCTGACTTTC
TRBJ2-2,TRBV6-5,TRBD2,-,15,CASSYGTSGNWELFF,TGTGCCAGCAGTTACGGGACTAGCGGGAACTGGGAGCTGTTTTTT
TRBJ2-3,TRBV12-3/TRBV12-4,-,-,11,CASKNTDTQYF,TGTGCCAGCAAAAACACAGATACGCAGTATTTT
TRBJ1-2,TRBV28,-,many,12,CASSSWTSGYTF,TGTGCCAGCAGTTCATGGACCAGTGGCTACACCTTC
TRBJ1-1,TRBV15,-,many,16,CATSPDRALMNTEAFF,TGTGCCACCAGCCCAGATAGAGCCCTAATGAACACTGAAGCTTTCTTT
TRBJ2-2,TRBV18,-,many,17,CASSPQGGSPNTGELFF,TGTGCCAGCTCACCACAGGGAGGAAGCCCTAACACCGGGGAGCTGTTTTTT
TRBJ2-7,TRBV7-8,TRBD2,many,15,CASSTRTSGEYEQYF,TGTGCCAGCAGCACTCGGACTAGCGGGGAGTACGAGCAGTACTTC
TRBJ1-1,TRBV7-6,-,-,15,CASSRSGSRGTEAFF,TGTGCCAGCAGCCGCTCAGGGTCCCGAGGCACTGAAGCTTTCTTT
TRBJ2-5,TRBV30,TRBD1,few,17,CAWSLAYMTGGLETQYF,TGTGCCTGGAGTCTAGCCTATATGACAGGGGGCTTAGAGACCCAGTACTTC
TRBJ2-7,TRBV29-1,-,many,15,CSVGGAQGFSYEQYF,TGCAGCGTTGGTGGCGCCCAGGGGTTCTCCTACGAGCAGTACTTC
TRBJ1-5,TRBV6-1,TRBD1,many,15,CASSDLTGGGQPQHF,TGTGCCAGCAGTGACCTCACAGGGGGTGGTCAGCCCCAGCATTTT
TRBJ2-2,TRBV6-5,-,few,15,CASSYLTGITGELFF,TGTGCCAGCAGTTACTTAACAGGGATCACCGGGGAGCTGTTTTTT
TRBJ1-2,TRBV19,TRBD1,many,15,CASSYQWDREYGYTF,TGTGCCAGCTCATATCAGTGGGACAGGGAGTATGGCTACACCTTC
TRBJ2-7,TRBV6-5,-,many,13,CASGVSEAGEQYF,TGTGCCAGTGGGGTGAGCGAAGCCGGGGAGCAGTACTTC
TRBJ2-7,TRBV28,TRBD2,many,13,CASSFAGDYEQYF,TGTGCCAGCAGCTTTGCGGGGGATTACGAGCAGTACTTC
TRBJ2-5,TRBV14,-,few,14,CASSLSLYQETQYF,TGTGCCAGCAGCCTCTCTCTTTACCAAGAGACCCAGTACTTC
TRBJ2-2,TRBV19,TRBD1,many,15,CASQKGQGSPGELFF,TGTGCCAGCCAAAAAGGACAGGGGTCGCCCGGGGAGCTGTTTTTT
TRBJ1-1,TRBV11-2,-,many,16,CASSPLVGERVTKAFF,TGTGCCAGCAGCCCACTCGTGGGGGAACGAGTGACTAAAGCTTTCTTT
TRBJ2-5,TRBV18,-,-,15,CASSPPIWAQETQYF,TGTGCCAGCTCACCACCGATATGGGCCCAAGAGACCCAGTACTTC
TRBJ2-7,TRBV6-1,-,-,17,CASSEGLNSGRLYEQYF,TGTGCCAGCAGTGAAGGGTTGAATAGTGGGAGGCTCTACGAGCAGTACTTC
TRBJ1-1,TRBV30,-,-,12,CAWKMLNTEAFF,TGTGCCTGGAAGATGTTGAACACTGAAGCTTTCTTT
TRBJ1-1,TRBV5-1,-,few,16,CASSLDGGALLTEAFF,TGCGCCAGCAGCTTGGATGGAGGGGCCTTACTCACTGAAGCTTTCTTT
TRBJ1-6,TRBV19,TRBD1,-,14,CASQTGTGASPLHF,TGTGCCAGCCAAACCGGGACAGGAGCTTCACCCCTCCACTTT
TRBJ1-1,TRBV9,-,many,13,CASSPGRGAEAFF,TGTGCCAGCAGCCCAGGCAGGGGCGCTGAAGCTTTCTTT
TRBJ2-4,TRBV6-2/TRBV6-3,TRBD2,few,19,CASSYWLAGGSGAKNIQYF,TGTGCCAGCAGTTATTGGTTAGCGGGAGGGTCCGGGGCCAAAAACATTCAGTACTTC
TRBJ1-2,TRBV6-5,-,many,13,CASSYGGEGGYTF,TGTGCCAGCAGTTACGGGGGAGAGGGAGGCTACACCTTC
TRBJ2-7,TRBV29-1,TRBD2,-,15,CSVEAPSGRLWEQYF,TGCAGCGTTGAGGCCCCTAGCGGGAGATTGTGGGAGCAGTACTTC
TRBJ2-7,TRBV27,TRBD2,many,15,CASSHTPAGFHEQYF,TGTGCCAGCAGCCACACACCAGCGGGATTCCACGAGCAGTACTTC
TRBJ1-1,TRBV18,-,-,13,CASSPDPVAEAFF,TGTGCCAGCTCACCCGACCCGGTCGCTGAAGCTTTCTTT
TRBJ2-2,TRBV28,-,-,15,CAASLARTNTGELFF,TGTGCCGCATCGCTCGCACGGACGAACACCGGGGAGCTGTTTTTT
TRBJ1-5,TRBV28,-,many,14,CASSPRAGNQPQHF,TGTGCCAGCAGTCCCCGGGCAGGCAATCAGCCCCAGCATTTT
TRBJ2-7,TRBV3-1,-,-,14,CASSPAGSPGEQYF,TGTGCCAGCAGCCCTGCCGGGAGCCCTGGGGAGCAGTACTTC
TRBJ2-5,TRBV7-3,-,many,16,CASSLDGAGQGETQYF,TGTGCCAGCAGCTTAGATGGGGCAGGGCAGGGGGAGACCCAGTACTTC
TRBJ2-5,TRBV9,TRBD1,many,14,CASSPEDREETQYF,TGTGCCAGCAGCCCTGAGGACAGGGAAGAGACCCAGTACTTC
TRBJ1-6,TRBV6-5,-,many,13,CASSSGLNSPLHF,TGTGCCAGCAGTTCCGGGCTTAATTCACCCCTCCACTTT